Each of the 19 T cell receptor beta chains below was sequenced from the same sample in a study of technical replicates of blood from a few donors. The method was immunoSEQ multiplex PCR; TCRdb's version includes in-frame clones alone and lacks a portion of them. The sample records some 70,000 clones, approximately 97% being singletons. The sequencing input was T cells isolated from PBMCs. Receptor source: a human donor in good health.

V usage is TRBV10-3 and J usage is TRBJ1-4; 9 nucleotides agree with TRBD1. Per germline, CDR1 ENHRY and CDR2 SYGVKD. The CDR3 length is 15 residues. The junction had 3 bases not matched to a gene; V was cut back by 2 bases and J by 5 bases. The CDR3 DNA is TGTGCCATCAGTGAGACCGGGACAGGGAATGAAAAACTGTTTTTT. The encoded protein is CAISETGTGNEKLFF.

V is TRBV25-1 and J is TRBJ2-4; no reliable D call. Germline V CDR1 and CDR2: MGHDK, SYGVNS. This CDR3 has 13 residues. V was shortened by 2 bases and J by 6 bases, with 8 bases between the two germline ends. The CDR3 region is CASSEGPGNIQYF. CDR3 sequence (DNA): TGTGCCAGCAGTGAAGGTCCAGGAAACATTCAGTACTTC.

The CDR3 coding sequence is TGTGCCAGCAGCGCAACGCCCGGGACACTCTACGAGCAGTACTTC. Its translation is CASSATPGTLYEQYF. This rearrangement joins TRBV9 to TRBJ2-7; D might be TRBD1 (6 bases). Germline CDR1 reads SGDLS; CDR2 reads YYNGEE. This CDR3 comprises 15 residues. V was cut by 3 bases and J by 3 bases, with 16 bases left in between.

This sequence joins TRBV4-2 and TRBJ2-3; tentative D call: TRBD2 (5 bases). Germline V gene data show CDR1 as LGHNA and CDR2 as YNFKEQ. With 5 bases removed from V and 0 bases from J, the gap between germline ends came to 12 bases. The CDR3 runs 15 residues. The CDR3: CASSGSISSTDTQYF. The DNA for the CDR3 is TGTGCCAGCAGCGGGAGCATCTCTAGCACAGATACGCAGTATTTT.

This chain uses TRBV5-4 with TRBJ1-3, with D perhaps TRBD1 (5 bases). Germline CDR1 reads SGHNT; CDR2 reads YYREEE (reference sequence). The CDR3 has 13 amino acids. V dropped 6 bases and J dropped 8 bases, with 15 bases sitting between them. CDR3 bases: TGTGCCAGCACCTCGTTGGGGGGAGACACCATATATTTT. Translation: CASTSLGGDTIYF.

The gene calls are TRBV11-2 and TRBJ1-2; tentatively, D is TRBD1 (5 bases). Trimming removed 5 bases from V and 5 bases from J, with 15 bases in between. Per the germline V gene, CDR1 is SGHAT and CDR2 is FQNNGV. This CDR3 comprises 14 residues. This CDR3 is CASSRGGVRYGYTF. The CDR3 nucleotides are TGTGCCAGCAGCCGGGGCGGGGTTAGGTATGGCTACACCTTC.

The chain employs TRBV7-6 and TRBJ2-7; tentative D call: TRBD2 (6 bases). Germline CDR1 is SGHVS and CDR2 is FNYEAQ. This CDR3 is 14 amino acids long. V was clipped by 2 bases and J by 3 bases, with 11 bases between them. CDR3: CASSLSPEGYEQYF. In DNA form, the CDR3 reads TGTGCCAGCAGCTTATCCCCGGAGGGCTACGAGCAGTACTTC.

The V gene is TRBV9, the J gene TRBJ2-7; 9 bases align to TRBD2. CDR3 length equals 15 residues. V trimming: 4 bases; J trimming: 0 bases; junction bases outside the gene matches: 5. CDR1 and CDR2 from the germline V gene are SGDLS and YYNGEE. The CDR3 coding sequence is TGTGCCAGCAGCTCACTAGCGGGCTTCTCCTACGAGCAGTACTTC. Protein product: CASSSLAGFSYEQYF. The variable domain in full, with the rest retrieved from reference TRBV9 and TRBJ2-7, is DSGVTQTPKHLITATGQRVTLRCSPRSGDLSVYWYQQSLDQGLQFLIQYYNGEERAKGNILERFSAQQFPDLHSELNLSSLELGDSALYFCASSSLAGFSYEQYFGPGTRLTVT.

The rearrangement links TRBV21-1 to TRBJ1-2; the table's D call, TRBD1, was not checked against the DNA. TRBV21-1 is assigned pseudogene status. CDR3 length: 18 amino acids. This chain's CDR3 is CASPLGVLGQAPYYGYTF. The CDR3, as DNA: TGTGCCAGCCCGCTGGGGGTCCTGGGACAGGCGCCTTACTATGGCTACACCTTC.

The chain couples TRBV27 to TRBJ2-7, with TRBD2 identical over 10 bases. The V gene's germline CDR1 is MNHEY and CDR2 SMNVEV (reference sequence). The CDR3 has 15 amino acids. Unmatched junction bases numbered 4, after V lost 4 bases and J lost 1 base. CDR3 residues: CASSSSGRGSYEQYF. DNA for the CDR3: TGTGCCAGCAGTTCAAGCGGGAGGGGTTCCTACGAGCAGTACTTC.

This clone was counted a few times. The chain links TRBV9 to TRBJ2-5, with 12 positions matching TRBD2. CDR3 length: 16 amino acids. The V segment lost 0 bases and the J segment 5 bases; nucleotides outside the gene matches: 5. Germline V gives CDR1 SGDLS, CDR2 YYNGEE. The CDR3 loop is CASSVGLAGVGETQYF. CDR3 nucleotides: TGTGCCAGCAGCGTAGGACTAGCGGGAGTCGGGGAGACCCAGTACTTC.

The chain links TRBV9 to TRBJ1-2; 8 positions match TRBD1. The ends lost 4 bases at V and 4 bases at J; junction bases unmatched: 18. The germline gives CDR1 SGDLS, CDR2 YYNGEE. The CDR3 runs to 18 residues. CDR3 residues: CASSRSSAGTGHLYGYTF. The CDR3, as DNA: TGTGCCAGCAGCCGTAGCTCCGCCGGGACAGGTCATCTCTATGGCTACACCTTC. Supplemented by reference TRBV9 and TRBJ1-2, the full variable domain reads DSGVTQTPKHLITATGQRVTLRCSPRSGDLSVYWYQQSLDQGLQFLIQYYNGEERAKGNILERFSAQQFPDLHSELNLSSLELGDSALYFCASSRSSAGTGHLYGYTFGSGTRLTVV.

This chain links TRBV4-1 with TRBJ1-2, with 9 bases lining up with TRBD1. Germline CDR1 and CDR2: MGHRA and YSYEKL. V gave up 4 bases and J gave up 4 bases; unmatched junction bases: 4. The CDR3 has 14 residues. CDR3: CASSPGQGRYGYTF. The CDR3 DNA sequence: TGCGCCAGCAGCCCGGGACAGGGACGCTATGGCTACACCTTC.

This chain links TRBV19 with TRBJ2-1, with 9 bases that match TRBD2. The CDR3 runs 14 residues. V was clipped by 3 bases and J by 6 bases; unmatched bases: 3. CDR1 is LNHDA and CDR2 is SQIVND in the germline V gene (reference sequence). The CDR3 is CASSMGLAGNEQFF. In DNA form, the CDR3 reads TGTGCCAGTAGTATGGGACTAGCTGGCAATGAGCAGTTCTTC. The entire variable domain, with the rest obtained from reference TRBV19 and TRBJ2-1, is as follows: DGGITQSPKYLFRKEGQNVTLSCEQNLNHDAMYWYRQDPGQGLRLIYYSQIVNDFQKGDIAEGYSVSREKKESFPLTVTSAQKNPTAFYLCASSMGLAGNEQFFGPGTRLTVL.

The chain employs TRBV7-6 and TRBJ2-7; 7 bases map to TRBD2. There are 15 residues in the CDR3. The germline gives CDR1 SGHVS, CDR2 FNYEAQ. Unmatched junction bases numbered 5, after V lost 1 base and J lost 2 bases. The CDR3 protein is CASSLEPGGPYEQYF. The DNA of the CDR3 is TGTGCCAGCAGCTTAGAGCCGGGAGGACCCTACGAGCAGTACTTC.

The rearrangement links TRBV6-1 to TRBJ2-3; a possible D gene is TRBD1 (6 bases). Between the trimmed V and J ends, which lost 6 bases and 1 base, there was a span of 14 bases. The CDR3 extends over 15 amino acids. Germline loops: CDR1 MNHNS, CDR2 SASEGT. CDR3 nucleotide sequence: TGTGCCAGCAGGGAACTTAGGACAGGCACAGATACGCAGTATTTT. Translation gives CASRELRTGTDTQYF.

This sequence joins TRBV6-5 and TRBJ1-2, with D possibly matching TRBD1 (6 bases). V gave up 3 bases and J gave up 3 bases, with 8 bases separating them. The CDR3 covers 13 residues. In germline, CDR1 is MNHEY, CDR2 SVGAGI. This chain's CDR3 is CASSYGQYYGYTF. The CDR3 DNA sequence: TGTGCCAGCAGTTATGGACAGTACTATGGCTACACCTTC.

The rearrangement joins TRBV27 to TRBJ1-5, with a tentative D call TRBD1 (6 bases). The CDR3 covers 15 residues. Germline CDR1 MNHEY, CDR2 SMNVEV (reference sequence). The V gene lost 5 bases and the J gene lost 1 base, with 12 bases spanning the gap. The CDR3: CASSRGGVSNQPQHF. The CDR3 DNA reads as TGTGCCAGCAGTCGAGGGGGGGTAAGCAATCAGCCCCAGCATTTT.

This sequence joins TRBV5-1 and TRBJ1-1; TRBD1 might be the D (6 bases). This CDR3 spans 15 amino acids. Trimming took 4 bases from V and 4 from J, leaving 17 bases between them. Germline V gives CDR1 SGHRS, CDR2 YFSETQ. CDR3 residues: CASSVGAGTFTEAFF. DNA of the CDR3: TGCGCCAGCAGCGTGGGGGCAGGGACTTTCACTGAAGCTTTCTTT.